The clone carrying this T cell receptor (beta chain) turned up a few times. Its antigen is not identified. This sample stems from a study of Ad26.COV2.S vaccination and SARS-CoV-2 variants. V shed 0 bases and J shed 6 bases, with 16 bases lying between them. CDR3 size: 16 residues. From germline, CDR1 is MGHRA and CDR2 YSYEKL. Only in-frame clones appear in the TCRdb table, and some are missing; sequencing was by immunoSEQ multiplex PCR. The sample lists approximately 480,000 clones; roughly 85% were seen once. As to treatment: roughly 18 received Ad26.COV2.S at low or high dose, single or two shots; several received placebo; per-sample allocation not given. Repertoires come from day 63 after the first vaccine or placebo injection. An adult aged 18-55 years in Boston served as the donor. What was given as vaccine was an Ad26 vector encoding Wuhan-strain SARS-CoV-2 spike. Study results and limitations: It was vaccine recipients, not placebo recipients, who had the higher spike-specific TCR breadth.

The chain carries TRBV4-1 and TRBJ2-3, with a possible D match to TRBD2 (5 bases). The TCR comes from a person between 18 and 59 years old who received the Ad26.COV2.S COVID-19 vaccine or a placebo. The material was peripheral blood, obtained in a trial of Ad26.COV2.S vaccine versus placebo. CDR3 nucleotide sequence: TGCGCCAGCAGCCAAGATCGGAGTTCTCGAGGGGATACGCAGTATTTT. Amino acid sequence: CASSQDRSSRGDTQYF.